This T cell receptor (beta chain) was found in a study of shared clonotypes between healthy human individuals. Sequenced by immunoSEQ multiplex PCR; TCRdb stores in-frame clones only, minus some. The sample holds about 2.3 million clones, more than 85% seen once. Germline lookup yields CDR1 MNHEY and CDR2 SVGAGI. The CDR3 is 14 amino acids. V lost 2 bases, J lost 1 base, and 9 bases lay in between. Details on this clone: This CDR3 is also generated by other DNA sequences in the sample.

The V gene is TRBV6-5, the J gene TRBJ2-7, with D possibly matching TRBD2 (6 bases). This TCR came from a man aged 18 to 30 in good health. Some clones in this sample may be carry-over from other donors' samples. The material sequenced was naive CD4+ T cells from PBMCs. Subset defined: CD45RA+ positively selected. The CDR3 DNA reads as TGTGCCAGCAGTTACGGGGGGAAGTCCTACGAGCAGTACTTC. Its protein product is CASSYGGKSYEQYF.